This TCR beta chain was recovered during a study of shared clonotypes between healthy human individuals. V lost 6 bases, J lost 4 bases, and 16 bases lay in between. CDR3 size: 15 residues. Germline CDR1 reads MDHEN; CDR2 reads SYDVKM. Using immunoSEQ multiplex PCR, the repertoire was profiled, and TCRdb retains in-frame clones only, with some absent. The data hold 150,000 to 200,000 clones, with approximately 92% observed a single time. The count of this clone is one. Its antigen is not identified. Overall study findings and caveats: Among a few donors, about 5% of naive CD4 clonotypes were found in common. Sequencing of the sorted subsets was shown by rarefaction to be incomplete despite large depth. With few donors, the genetic and exposure-history diversity represented was limited.

The sequenced material came from naive CD4+ T cells sorted from blood. Subset: CD45RA+ positively selected. This clonotype was sampled from a woman aged 25 to 39 in good health. This chain links TRBV28 with TRBJ1-3, with a possible D match to TRBD1 (5 bases). The CDR3 sequence: CASSEAGHKGNTIYF. The DNA for the CDR3 is TGTGCCAGCAGCGAGGCAGGGCATAAGGGAAACACCATATATTTT.